This T cell receptor beta chain was found in a study of T cells in Graves' hyperthyroidism and ophthalmopathy. Points from the study as a whole: With a median lead of about six months before onset, the model predicted ophthalmopathy.

The CDR3 runs 14 residues. The germline V gene has CDR1 LNHNV and CDR2 YYDKDF (reference sequence). Between the trimmed V and J ends, which lost 3 bases and 0 bases, there was a span of 9 bases. RNA transcripts served as the template for amplifying TCR beta CDR3 regions. In the first-round RT-PCR of the TCR CDR3, the HTBI primer set was used. Each CDR3 protein is one row after TCRdb ran MiXCR on the multiplex PCR reads. The profile shows 300,000 to 450,000 distinct CDR3 sequences, 20% to 25% of them singletons. This clonotype was recorded a few times. Its target is not known. The gene calls are TRBV15 and TRBJ2-7; D perhaps matches TRBD2 (6 bases). The sequence came from a man aged 45-65 years with Graves' hyperthyroidism. The sequenced material came from blood. The CDR3 protein is CATSSSGNSYEQYF. For the CDR3, the DNA is TGTGCCACCAGCAGTAGCGGAAACTCCTACGAGCAGTACTTC. The full variable domain, in which reference TRBV15 and TRBJ2-7 provide the parts outside the CDR3, is DAMVIQNPRYQVTQFGKPVTLSCSQTLNHNVMYWYQQKSSQAPKLLFHYYDKDFNNEADTPDNFQSRRPNTSFCFLDIRSPGLGDTAMYLCATSSSGNSYEQYFGPGTRLTVT.